A single sample is the source of the 19 T cell receptor beta chains below, sequenced in a study of PD-1 blockade in classical Hodgkin lymphoma. TCRdb keeps only in-frame clones here, not all; method: immunoSEQ multiplex PCR. The table has roughly 150,000 clones, approximately 81% seen once. Every patient was affected by relapse after autologous stem cell transplantation, while exposure to brentuximab vedotin was not uniform. Material: peripheral blood mononuclear cells (PBMCs), obtained before the second cycle of nivolumab. These receptor sequences come from a human donor with classical Hodgkin lymphoma.

This chain connects TRBV28 to TRBJ1-1; D remains ambiguous. From germline, CDR1 is MDHEN and CDR2 SYDVKM. The length of the CDR3 is 15 residues. Trimming removed 3 bases from V and 4 bases from J, with 15 bases in between. CDR3 protein: CASSFIDPRPTEAFF. The CDR3 bases are TGTGCCAGCAGTTTTATCGACCCACGGCCCACTGAAGCTTTCTTT.

This clone was seen a handful of times. The rearrangement links TRBV28 to TRBJ1-1; D is unresolved. The CDR3 is 14 residues long. Trimming stripped 1 base from V and 0 bases from J, with 6 bases between. Germline CDR1 and CDR2: MDHEN and SYDVKM. The CDR3 spells CASSLLGVNTEAFF. CDR3 bases: TGTGCCAGCAGTTTATTAGGTGTGAACACTGAAGCTTTCTTT.

About this clone: A read error may account for a junction end that differs from germline. Other nucleotide sequences in the sample specify the same CDR3. The V call is TRBV2, the J call TRBJ2-7, with 9 bases aligning to TRBD1. Germline CDR1 is SNHLY and CDR2 is FYNNEI. The CDR3 spans 16 residues. The CDR3 DNA reads as TGTGCCAGCAGTGAGGAGGGGGGGACAGGGAACTACGAACAGTACTTC. Its protein is CASSEEGGTGNYEQYF.

The chain carries TRBV5-1 and TRBJ1-2; D remains ambiguous. Germline V CDR1 and CDR2: SGHRS, YFSETQ. With 2 bases removed from V and 5 bases from J, the gap between germline ends came to 10 bases. The CDR3 runs 13 residues. The chain's CDR3 is CASSFGSGYGYTF. The DNA for the CDR3 is TGCGCCAGCAGCTTTGGCTCTGGGTATGGCTACACCTTC.

This sequence joins TRBV30 and TRBJ1-5; D not resolved. Germline V gene sequence: CDR1 GTSNPN, CDR2 SVGIG (reference sequence). This CDR3 has 13 residues. V was clipped by 2 bases and J by 4 bases, with 9 bases between them. Here the CDR3 reads CAWSPGYNQPQHF. CDR3 coding DNA: TGTGCCTGGAGTCCAGGCTATAATCAGCCCCAGCATTTT.

The sample holds one count of this clone. The chain has TRBV18 and TRBJ2-5; the D is unclear. TRBJ2-7 matches the DNA end more closely, so the J call is doubtful. The length of the CDR3 is 13 residues. Germline V CDR1 and CDR2: KGHSH, LQKENI. For the CDR3, the DNA is TGTGCCAGCTCACCGAGCGACTCCTACGAGCAGTACTTC. Its protein is CASSPSDSYEQYF.

The rearrangement links TRBV27 to TRBJ2-7; 7 bases are shared with TRBD1. The CDR3 length is 14 residues. V lost 5 bases to trimming and J lost 1 base; unmatched junction nucleotides: 5. Germline values: CDR1 MNHEY, CDR2 SMNVEV (reference sequence). The CDR3, as DNA: TGTGCCAGCAGTGCCTTACAGGGGTCCTACGAGCAGTACTTC. Translation gives CASSALQGSYEQYF.

The chain links TRBV10-3 to TRBJ1-4; D gene uncertain. This CDR3 comprises 14 residues. V lost 4 bases and J lost 0, with 6 bases in between. The germline V gene encodes CDR1 ENHRY and CDR2 SYGVKD. CDR3 region: CAISVTATNEKLFF. CDR3 nucleotides: TGTGCCATCAGTGTTACAGCAACTAATGAAAAACTGTTTTTT.

The V gene is TRBV28, the J gene TRBJ2-1; 10 nucleotides match TRBD2. V lost 3 bases and J lost 10; bases outside the gene matches: 18. This CDR3 has 18 residues. From germline, CDR1 is MDHEN and CDR2 SYDVKM. CDR3 in amino acids: CASSFAPAGGPRVGEQFF. The CDR3, as DNA: TGTGCCAGCAGTTTCGCTCCAGCGGGAGGGCCGAGAGTTGGGGAGCAGTTCTTC.

J is TRBJ2-1 and V is TRBV6-6; 11 nucleotides agree with TRBD2. The germline gives CDR1 MNHNY, CDR2 SVGAGI (reference sequence). V shed 9 bases and J 5 bases; nucleotides not matched to a gene: 6. CDR3 length: 14 residues. For the CDR3, the DNA is TGTGCCAGTTTTTCACTAGCGGGAGACAATGAGCAGTTCTTC. This translates into CASFSLAGDNEQFF.

The chain carries TRBV23-1 and TRBJ1-1; 8 bases map to TRBD1. TRBV23-1 carries the ORF label, with uncertain function. V trimming: 3 bases; J trimming: 1 base; junction bases outside the gene matches: 1. The CDR3 sequence is 14 residues long. CDR3 nucleotide sequence: TGCGCCAGCAGTCATGACAGGGGGAACACTGAAGCTTTCTTT. Its translation: CASSHDRGNTEAFF.

This chain links TRBV6-6 with TRBJ1-2, with D uncertain. Germline CDR1 MNHNY, CDR2 SVGAGI (reference sequence). V lost 10 bases to trimming and J lost 5 bases, with 20 bases between them. This CDR3 has 14 amino acids. The CDR3 DNA sequence: TGTGCCACAAGACCGGTTGGCGCGACATATGGCTACACCTTC. Protein sequence: CATRPVGATYGYTF.

The chain couples TRBV27 to TRBJ1-2; 7 bases map to TRBD1. Trimming at V came to 5 bases and at J to 0 bases, leaving 6 bases not matched to a gene. The V gene's germline CDR1 is MNHEY and CDR2 SMNVEV (reference sequence). The CDR3 runs 15 residues. CDR3 bases: TGTGCCAGCAGTCCTCTAGACAGGGCTAACTATGGCTACACCTTC. This sequence encodes CASSPLDRANYGYTF.

The CDR3 sequence: CASSLILADTQYF. The CDR3 DNA reads as TGTGCCAGCAGCTTAATACTAGCAGATACGCAGTATTTT. The V and J genes are TRBV7-3 and TRBJ2-3; possibly TRBD2 for D (5 bases). Trimming left V 1 base short and J 4 bases short, with 6 bases between. The CDR3 covers 13 residues. Germline V gene data show CDR1 as SGHTA and CDR2 as FQGTGA.

The chain couples TRBV10-3 to TRBJ1-4; maybe TRBD1 (6 bases). V lost 3 bases and J lost 4, with 15 bases in between. Germline V CDR1 and CDR2: ENHRY, SYGVKD. This CDR3 has 16 residues. The CDR3: CAISDSRGSGNEKLFF. The CDR3 DNA reads as TGTGCCATCAGTGATTCCAGGGGTTCGGGTAATGAAAAACTGTTTTTT.

This sequence joins TRBV6-5 and TRBJ2-1; weak D call: TRBD2 (6 bases). This CDR3 has 14 amino acids. V lost 2 bases and J 4 bases, leaving 9 bases between the germline ends. Looked up from germline, CDR1 is MNHEY and CDR2 is SVGAGI. The CDR3 protein is CASSYAGPYNEQFF. The CDR3 DNA follows: TGTGCCAGCAGTTACGCGGGACCTTACAATGAGCAGTTCTTC.

J is TRBJ2-6 and V is TRBV5-4; 12 bases are shared with TRBD1. V shed 4 bases and J 4 bases; nucleotides not matched to a gene: 12. CDR1 is SGHNT, CDR2 YYREEE, per germline (reference sequence). The CDR3 sequence is 19 residues long. The CDR3 bases are TGTGCCAGCAGCCACCTGTGGGGACAGGGGGCCAGAGGGGCCAACGTCCTGACTTTC. Encoded protein: CASSHLWGQGARGANVLTF.

This chain links TRBV6-5 with TRBJ1-1; possibly TRBD1 for D (5 bases). This CDR3 has 15 residues. Trimming shortened V by 4 bases and J by 4 bases, and 16 bases separated the two germline ends. Germline CDR1 and CDR2: MNHEY and SVGAGI. CDR3 loop: CASSSMRAGLTEAFF. CDR3 coding DNA: TGTGCCAGCAGTTCCATGAGGGCAGGGCTCACTGAAGCTTTCTTT.

The chain carries TRBV9 and TRBJ2-5, with 7 bases that match TRBD1. The assigned J gene may be wrong: the sequence end matches TRBJ2-7 better. The germline gives CDR1 SGDLS, CDR2 YYNGEE. CDR3 length equals 16 residues. The DNA for the CDR3 is TGTGCCAGCAGCCCAGGGACAGTTTTCCCCACGAGCGAGCAGTACTTC. Translation: CASSPGTVFPTSEQYF.